These 14 T cell receptor beta chains were all obtained from the same sample, sequenced in a study of T cells after yellow fever vaccination. From the 5' RACE reads, TCRdb called clonotypes with MiXCR, one entry per CDR3 protein. The sample lists roughly 240,000 distinct CDR3 sequences; about 7% were seen once. Source: CD4+ T cells sorted from PBMCs, taken on the day of the yellow fever booster vaccination. Receptors originate from a man aged 25-40 years who received the YFV17D yellow fever vaccine.

This clonotype occurred a few times. The J gene is TRBJ2-7, the V gene TRBV20-1, with TRBD2 identical over 7 bases. There are 16 residues in the CDR3. The V and J ends lost 1 base and 1 base, in that order; junction bases with no gene match: 10. Germline V gives CDR1 DFQATT, CDR2 SNEGSKA (reference sequence). CDR3 region: CSARVLGLVSSYEQYF. The CDR3 bases are TGCAGTGCTAGAGTCCTCGGACTAGTGAGTTCCTACGAGCAGTACTTC.

The table lists this clonotype with a few counts. The chain is built from TRBV2 and TRBJ2-7; tentative D call: TRBD2 (6 bases). The CDR3 is 15 amino acids. Per germline, CDR1 SNHLY and CDR2 FYNNEI. V was trimmed by 6 bases and J by 3 bases, leaving 18 bases between them. Here the CDR3 DNA reads TGTGCCAGCAGACGAACTAGTTTGGGAGGCTACGAGCAGTACTTC. Amino acids: CASRRTSLGGYEQYF.

This clonotype was found many times. The V call is TRBV20-1, the J call TRBJ2-3; the D gene is possibly TRBD2 (5 bases). Trimming took 0 bases from V and 4 from J, leaving 8 bases between them. CDR3 size: 13 residues. Germline V gene sequence: CDR1 DFQATT, CDR2 SNEGSKA (reference sequence). The CDR3 region has the DNA TGCAGTGCTAGAGACTCTAGCCCAGATACGCAGTATTTT. It specifies CSARDSSPDTQYF.

In its sample, this clonotype was seen a few times. The V gene is TRBV12-3 or TRBV12-4, the J gene TRBJ2-2; D is ambiguous. V lost 10 bases to trimming and J lost 6 bases, with 6 bases between them. This CDR3 contains 10 residues. The CDR3 DNA reads TGTGCCACCGGAGCCGGGGAGCTGTTTTTT. It specifies CATGAGELFF.

This clonotype was seen repeatedly, ten times or more. The V gene is TRBV23-1, the J gene TRBJ2-5; D unclear. TRBV23-1 is sorted into the ORF group, with uncertain function. V lost 4 bases and J 5 bases, leaving 14 bases between the germline ends. CDR3 length equals 14 residues. DNA for the CDR3: TGCGCCAGCAGTCCGGTATGGCTGCGGGAGACCCAGTACTTC. Translation gives CASSPVWLRETQYF.

The J gene is TRBJ1-5, the V gene TRBV20-1; D remains ambiguous. Trimming left V 3 bases short and J 0 bases short, with 18 bases between. Germline V lookup: CDR1 DFQATT, CDR2 SNEGSKA (reference sequence). CDR3 length equals 17 residues. The DNA of the CDR3 is TGCAGTGCTAGGGGTGTTTCGGGGTGGTATAGCAATCAGCCCCAGCATTTT. Protein: CSARGVSGWYSNQPQHF.

There are many counts of this clonotype. V is TRBV7-2 and J is TRBJ2-1; D not resolved. Germline-derived CDR1 and CDR2 are SGHTA and FQGNSA. This CDR3 has 11 residues. Trimming shortened V by 4 bases and J by 7 bases, and 5 bases separated the two germline ends. In DNA form, the CDR3 reads TGTGCCAGCAGCTCTGCGAATGAGCAGTTCTTC. Translation: CASSSANEQFF.

This sequence joins TRBV10-3 and TRBJ2-7; a possible D gene is TRBD2 (6 bases). Germline V CDR1 and CDR2: ENHRY, SYGVKD. There are 16 residues in the CDR3. With 10 bases removed from V and 1 base from J, the gap between germline ends came to 23 bases. This CDR3 reads CATAIRGLEPSYEQYF. The CDR3, as DNA: TGTGCCACCGCCATCCGGGGGTTAGAACCATCCTACGAGCAGTACTTC.

This clonotype was seen more than once but under ten times. The CDR3 nucleotides are TGTGCCAGCAGCCCCACAGCGAGGGACAGGGCCTATGGCTACACCTTC. Protein: CASSPTARDRAYGYTF. J is TRBJ1-2 and V is TRBV7-2, with TRBD1 matching over 9 bases. The CDR3 is 16 residues long. V lost 5 bases to trimming and J lost 4 bases; unmatched junction nucleotides: 11. Germline V gene data show CDR1 as SGHTA and CDR2 as FQGNSA. Full variable domain (rest looked up from reference TRBV7-2 and TRBJ1-2): GAGVSQSPSNKVTEKGKDVELRCDPISGHTALYWYRQSLGQGLEFLIYFQGNSAPDKSGLPSDRFSAERTGGSVSTLTIQRTQQEDSAVYLCASSPTARDRAYGYTFGSGTRLTVV.

This clonotype showed up many times. The CDR3 spells CASIRGAGSYEQYF. As DNA, the CDR3 is TGTGCCAGCATCCGGGGGGCAGGGTCCTACGAGCAGTACTTC. This chain joins TRBV5-6 and TRBJ2-7, with D perhaps TRBD2 (7 bases). V was clipped by 6 bases and J by 1 base, with 14 bases between them. The germline CDR1 and CDR2 sequences are SGHDT and YYEEEE. The CDR3 runs 14 residues.

This clonotype was observed many times. The V call is TRBV20-1, the J call TRBJ2-1; D is unresolved. Trimming took 5 bases from V and 1 from J, leaving 3 bases between them. Looked up from germline, CDR1 is DFQATT and CDR2 is SNEGSKA (reference sequence). This CDR3 is built from 11 residues. The CDR3 reads CSAWSYNEQFF. CDR3 nucleotide sequence: TGCAGTGCTTGGTCCTACAATGAGCAGTTCTTC.

This clonotype has at least ten counts. This chain joins TRBV20-1 and TRBJ2-2; tentative D call: TRBD2 (6 bases). CDR3 length: 13 residues. Germline CDR1 DFQATT, CDR2 SNEGSKA (reference sequence). V was clipped by 0 bases and J by 8 bases, with 10 bases between them. As DNA, the CDR3 is TGCAGTGCTAGAGAAGGAGGGAATGGGGAGCTGTTTTTT. Translated: CSAREGGNGELFF.

This clonotype was counted between two and nine times. This rearrangement joins TRBV7-2 to TRBJ1-4; D gene unclear. Trimming stripped 1 base from V and 3 bases from J, with 12 bases between. Germline CDR1 and CDR2: SGHTA and FQGNSA. The CDR3 is 16 amino acids. DNA of the CDR3: TGTGCCAGCAGCTTAGTCGGGGTTACGGCTAATGAAAAACTGTTTTTT. This gives the protein CASSLVGVTANEKLFF. Using reference TRBV7-2 and TRBJ1-4 for the parts outside the CDR3, the full variable domain is GAGVSQSPSNKVTEKGKDVELRCDPISGHTALYWYRQSLGQGLEFLIYFQGNSAPDKSGLPSDRFSAERTGGSVSTLTIQRTQQEDSAVYLCASSLVGVTANEKLFFGSGTQLSVL.

The chain uses TRBV20-1 and TRBJ2-3; possibly TRBD2 for D (5 bases). Germline V gene data show CDR1 as DFQATT and CDR2 as SNEGSKA (reference sequence). The CDR3 is 14 residues long. Trimming took off 4 bases at V and 3 bases at J, with 14 bases between the two ends. The CDR3 sequence is CSATGMPGTDTQYF. The CDR3 coding sequence is TGCAGTGCTACCGGGATGCCGGGTACAGATACGCAGTATTTT.